The rows below give T cell receptor beta chains drawn from one sample of a study of blood T cells in healthy people across ages. One entry per CDR3 protein results from TCRdb running MiXCR on the 5' RACE reads. In the table there are 630,000 or so distinct CDR3 sequences, 32% of which are singletons. Sequenced material: blood. Receptor source: an elderly woman in good health. Each CDR3 is given with its conserved first and last residue. The D gene is left open where the match is weak. Clone size is given for some rows only: seen once, a few or many times, or a class if the clone is expanded.

v_gene: TRBV30; j_gene: TRBJ1-2; d_gene: TRBD1; abundance: .; CDR3nt: TGTGCCTGGAGAATAGGGACAGATGGCTACACCTTC; CDR3aa: CAWRIGTDGYTF
v_gene: TRBV7-9; j_gene: TRBJ1-5; d_gene: TRBD1; abundance: many; CDR3nt: TGTGCCAGCAGCTTAGGCCAGGGGGCCGGCAATCAGCCCCAGCATTTT; CDR3aa: CASSLGQGAGNQPQHF
v_gene: TRBV20-1; j_gene: TRBJ2-5; d_gene: .; abundance: .; CDR3nt: TGCAGTGCTCCTCCAGGAGGGCGAGAGACCCAGTACTTC; CDR3aa: CSAPPGGRETQYF
v_gene: TRBV20-1; j_gene: TRBJ2-7; d_gene: TRBD1; abundance: many; CDR3nt: TGCAGTGGGGGCGAGGGGGCGAACGAGCAGTACTTC; CDR3aa: CSGGEGANEQYF
v_gene: TRBV2; j_gene: TRBJ2-1; d_gene: TRBD2; abundance: few; CDR3nt: TGTGCCAGCAGTGAAACTCGGAGCGGGGGGGCCGATGAGCAGTTCTTC; CDR3aa: CASSETRSGGADEQFF
v_gene: TRBV5-1; j_gene: TRBJ2-7; d_gene: .; abundance: many; CDR3nt: TGCGCCAGCACAGCCAGGGGCGACGAGCAGTACTTC; CDR3aa: CASTARGDEQYF
v_gene: TRBV9; j_gene: TRBJ1-5; d_gene: .; abundance: few; CDR3nt: TGTGCCAGCAGCGCCCAGACAGGTTTCAATCAGCCCCAGCATTTT; CDR3aa: CASSAQTGFNQPQHF
v_gene: TRBV13; j_gene: TRBJ2-7; d_gene: .; abundance: many; CDR3nt: TGTGCCAGCAGCGGCTCCGGGGGCCAACGCGAGCAGTACTTC; CDR3aa: CASSGSGGQREQYF
v_gene: TRBV6-2/TRBV6-3; j_gene: TRBJ2-1; d_gene: TRBD2; abundance: few; CDR3nt: TGTGCCAGCACCCCCAGCGGGAGTTACAATGAGCAGTTCTTC; CDR3aa: CASTPSGSYNEQFF
v_gene: TRBV6-5; j_gene: TRBJ1-2; d_gene: .; abundance: many; CDR3nt: TGTGCCAGCAGTACCTTTGGGCAGGGGAACTATGGCTACACCTTC; CDR3aa: CASSTFGQGNYGYTF
v_gene: TRBV10-3; j_gene: TRBJ1-2; d_gene: TRBD1; abundance: .; CDR3nt: TGTGCCATCAGCACCGGGACAGGGGACGGCTATGGCTACACCTTC; CDR3aa: CAISTGTGDGYGYTF
v_gene: TRBV18; j_gene: TRBJ2-1; d_gene: TRBD1; abundance: many; CDR3nt: TGTGCCAGCTCACGAAGTTTCGGGACAGAAGATTCAGGGGCCTACAATGAGCAGTTCTTC; CDR3aa: CASSRSFGTEDSGAYNEQFF
v_gene: TRBV2; j_gene: TRBJ2-2; d_gene: .; abundance: many; CDR3nt: TGTGCCACCGGGGCAGACGGTCTCTCCACCGGGGAGCTGTTTTTT; CDR3aa: CATGADGLSTGELFF
v_gene: TRBV24-1; j_gene: TRBJ2-2; d_gene: TRBD2; abundance: .; CDR3nt: TGTGCCACCAGTGATTTAGGACTAGCGGCAAACACCGGGGAGCGGTTTTTT; CDR3aa: CATSDLGLAANTGERFF
v_gene: TRBV27; j_gene: TRBJ1-4; d_gene: .; abundance: few; CDR3nt: TGTGCCAGCAGTTTATCGGGGCAGTTCAATGAAAAACTGTTTTTT; CDR3aa: CASSLSGQFNEKLFF
v_gene: TRBV7-9; j_gene: TRBJ1-1; d_gene: .; abundance: many; CDR3nt: TGTGCCAGCAGCTTAGCAGCGAACACTGAAGCTTTCTTT; CDR3aa: CASSLAANTEAFF
v_gene: TRBV10-2; j_gene: TRBJ2-5; d_gene: .; abundance: .; CDR3nt: TGCGCCAGCAGCGTAGGGCAAGGGACCCAGTACTTC; CDR3aa: CASSVGQGTQYF
v_gene: TRBV3-1; j_gene: TRBJ1-2; d_gene: .; abundance: many; CDR3nt: TGTGCCAGCAGCCAAGATGTCAGTTCAGACTATGGCTACACCTTC; CDR3aa: CASSQDVSSDYGYTF
v_gene: TRBV6-2/TRBV6-3; j_gene: TRBJ2-7; d_gene: .; abundance: many; CDR3nt: TGTGCCAGCAGTCCTTTATACGAGCAGTACTTC; CDR3aa: CASSPLYEQYF
v_gene: TRBV5-1; j_gene: TRBJ1-3; d_gene: .; abundance: .; CDR3nt: TGCGCCAGCAGCTCAACCGCAGCGTCTGGAAACACCATATATTTT; CDR3aa: CASSSTAASGNTIYF
v_gene: TRBV5-1; j_gene: TRBJ2-1; d_gene: .; abundance: many; CDR3nt: TGCGCCAGCAGCGGGTCCAGGAGCTCCTACAATGAGCAGTTCTTC; CDR3aa: CASSGSRSSYNEQFF
v_gene: TRBV5-3; j_gene: TRBJ1-5; d_gene: .; abundance: .; CDR3nt: TGTGCCAGAAGCTTGAGGGACCCTCAGCCCCAGCATTTT; CDR3aa: CARSLRDPQPQHF